The rows below give T cell receptor beta chains drawn from one sample of a study of blood T cell repertoires in COVID-19. The method was immunoSEQ multiplex PCR; TCRdb's version includes in-frame clones alone and lacks a portion of them. This sample yields 250,000 to 300,000 clones, of which over 80% are seen a single time; about 4.5% belongs to the top ten. Sequenced material: peripheral blood. Receptors were obtained from a man between 60 and 75 years old who had recovered from COVID-19. CDR3s include the opening cysteine and the closing phenylalanine or tryptophan. A D gene is named only where the DNA matches it firmly. Rows give clone size only sometimes, using once, few, many, or a class for an expanded clone.

J	V	length	size	D	CDR3	DNA
TRBJ1-1	TRBV7-6	11	.	.	CASSQGFEAFF	TGTGCCAGCAGCCAGGGTTTTGAAGCTTTCTTT
TRBJ1-1	TRBV18	16	.	TRBD1	CASSPGGRQGNTEAFF	TGTGCCAGCTCGCCGGGTGGGAGACAGGGCAACACTGAAGCTTTCTTT
TRBJ2-2	TRBV5-4	13	.	.	CASIGQNTGELFF	TGTGCCAGCATTGGACAGAACACCGGGGAGCTGTTTTTT
TRBJ1-2	TRBV6-5	14	.	.	CASKPTETNYGYTF	TGTGCCAGCAAGCCGACAGAAACTAACTATGGCTACACCTTC
TRBJ2-7	TRBV11-3	13	.	.	CASSLVRGGEQYF	TGTGCCAGCAGCTTAGTTAGGGGGGGCGAGCAGTACTTC
TRBJ1-6	TRBV4-2	16	.	.	CASSGQQGVSGSPLHF	TGTGCCAGCAGCGGACAACAGGGCGTCTCGGGTTCACCCCTCCACTTT
TRBJ1-5	TRBV5-8	15	.	TRBD1	CASSLGQGDGQPQHF	TGTGCCAGCAGCTTGGGACAGGGTGATGGTCAGCCCCAGCATTTT
TRBJ2-7	TRBV6-5	14	.	TRBD1	CASRSDRVGHEQYF	TGTGCCAGCAGATCGGACAGGGTAGGCCACGAGCAGTACTTC
TRBJ2-5	TRBV7-9	16	.	TRBD2	CASSPGTSGGQETQYF	TGTGCCAGCAGCCCCGGGACTAGCGGGGGCCAAGAGACCCAGTACTTC
TRBJ1-6	TRBV6-6	15	.	.	CASSYLGADSSPLHF	TGTGCCAGCAGTTACCTGGGGGCAGATAGTTCACCCCTCCACTTT
TRBJ2-7	TRBV28	14	few	TRBD1	CASSGQGRSYEQYF	TGTGCCAGCAGTGGACAGGGGCGTTCCTACGAGCAGTACTTC
TRBJ2-3	TRBV6-6	17	.	TRBD2	CASSLGKLAGPTDTQYF	TGTGCCAGCAGTCTGGGGAAGCTAGCGGGCCCCACAGATACGCAGTATTTT
TRBJ1-3	TRBV27	16	.	TRBD1	CASSPDRRLSGNTIYF	TGTGCCAGCAGTCCGGACAGGAGACTCTCTGGAAACACCATATATTTT
TRBJ2-3	TRBV15	14	.	TRBD2	CATSSGLAGYTQYF	TGTGCCACCAGCAGCGGACTAGCGGGATATACGCAGTATTTT
TRBJ2-6	TRBV5-1	17	.	.	CASSLTGWGSGANVLTF	TGCGCCAGCAGCTTAACAGGGTGGGGCTCTGGGGCCAACGTCCTGACTTTC
TRBJ2-2	TRBV7-8	18	.	TRBD2	CASSPRRASGKNTGELFF	TGTGCCAGCAGCCCCCGTAGGGCTAGCGGGAAAAACACCGGGGAGCTGTTTTTT
TRBJ2-7	TRBV5-1	12	.	.	CASSTGVYEQYF	TGCGCCAGCAGCACGGGGGTCTACGAGCAGTACTTC
TRBJ2-1	TRBV19	18	.	TRBD2	CASSIFSASGQLRNEQFF	TGTGCCAGTAGTATTTTTTCGGCTAGCGGGCAACTTAGGAATGAGCAGTTCTTC
TRBJ2-2	TRBV10-3	14	.	TRBD2	CAISGGGVTGELFF	TGTGCCATCAGTGGCGGGGGGGTCACCGGGGAGCTGTTTTTT
TRBJ2-3	TRBV3-1/TRBV3-2	15	.	TRBD2	CASSRDYQITDTQYF	TGTGCCAGCAGCCGGGACTACCAAATCACAGATACGCAGTATTTT
TRBJ1-2	TRBV6-5	16	.	.	CASSYSTTGIGYGYTF	TGTGCCAGCAGTTATTCGACGACAGGAATAGGCTATGGCTACACCTTC
TRBJ2-3	TRBV5-1	15	.	.	CASSREQRHTDTQYF	TGCGCCAGCAGCAGAGAACAGAGACACACAGATACGCAGTATTTT
TRBJ2-7	TRBV5-1	14	once	.	CASSLFRGAGEQYF	TGCGCCAGCAGCTTGTTTCGGGGGGCAGGAGAGCAGTACTTC
TRBJ2-5	TRBV5-1	15	.	.	CASSLPNRVQETQYF	TGCGCCAGCAGCCTTCCCAACAGGGTGCAAGAGACCCAGTACTTC
TRBJ2-3	TRBV5-1	15	.	.	CASSLGQGSTDTQYF	TGCGCCAGCAGCTTGGGGCAGGGTAGCACAGATACGCAGTATTTT
TRBJ1-1	TRBV7-5	16	.	.	CARSSQPRGRDTEAFF	TGTGCCAGAAGCTCGCAACCCCGAGGCAGGGACACTGAAGCTTTCTTT
TRBJ2-3	TRBV29-1	14	few	TRBD2	CSAPAGGPTDTQYF	TGCAGCGCCCCAGCGGGAGGCCCCACAGATACGCAGTATTTT
TRBJ2-7	TRBV11-2	15	.	.	CASSLSGTTFYEQYF	TGTGCCAGCAGCTTATCGGGGACAACCTTTTACGAGCAGTACTTC
TRBJ1-1	TRBV11-2	15	.	.	CASSFTLAPDTEAFF	TGTGCCAGCAGCTTTACCTTAGCCCCGGACACTGAAGCTTTCTTT
TRBJ1-1	TRBV7-9	15	.	.	CASSLDELMNTEAFF	TGTGCCAGCAGCTTAGATGAGCTCATGAACACTGAAGCTTTCTTT
TRBJ2-3	TRBV18	19	.	TRBD2	CASSPLGPTSGRATDTQYF	TGTGCCAGCTCACCACTCGGCCCAACCAGCGGGAGGGCCACAGATACGCAGTATTTT
TRBJ2-1	TRBV5-6	14	.	TRBD2	CASSFGGTNNEQFF	TGTGCCAGCAGCTTCGGGGGGACCAACAATGAGCAGTTCTTC
TRBJ2-7	TRBV28	14	.	TRBD1	CASNRRDRGNEQYF	TGTGCCAGCAACCGACGGGACAGGGGCAACGAGCAGTACTTC
TRBJ1-1	TRBV6-5	16	.	.	CASSYSPVARVTEAFF	TGTGCCAGCAGTTACTCTCCAGTGGCCAGGGTCACTGAAGCTTTCTTT
TRBJ2-1	TRBV7-7	15	.	.	CASSQQPGLSNEQFF	TGTGCCAGCAGCCAGCAGCCGGGACTTTCTAATGAGCAGTTCTTC
TRBJ1-3	TRBV5-1	14	.	TRBD1	CASSTGGAGNTIYF	TGCGCCAGCAGCACAGGGGGCGCTGGAAACACCATATATTTT
TRBJ2-7	TRBV19	15	.	.	CASSQAPGVTYEQYF	TGTGCCAGTAGTCAGGCCCCGGGAGTCACCTACGAGCAGTACTTC
TRBJ2-3	TRBV5-1	16	.	TRBD2	CASSYFSGSRTDTQYF	TGCGCCAGCAGCTACTTTAGCGGGAGCCGGACAGATACGCAGTATTTT
TRBJ2-2	TRBV18	16	.	TRBD2	CASSLEAGLNTGELFF	TGTGCCAGCTCACTAGAAGCGGGACTCAACACCGGGGAGCTGTTTTTT
TRBJ1-1	TRBV6-5	14	.	.	CASSSPGSNTEAFF	TGTGCCAGCAGTTCCCCGGGGTCGAACACTGAAGCTTTCTTT
TRBJ2-3	TRBV11-3	16	.	TRBD2	CASSLRASGVTDTQYF	TGTGCCAGCAGCTTACGGGCTAGCGGGGTAACAGATACGCAGTATTTT
TRBJ2-2	TRBV6-5	14	.	.	CASSPQQGPGELFF	TGTGCCAGCAGTCCCCAACAGGGCCCCGGGGAGCTGTTTTTT
TRBJ2-7	TRBV27	20	.	TRBD2	CASSSSWTGVSGRAPYEQYF	TGTGCCAGCAGTTCTAGCTGGACAGGGGTTAGCGGGAGGGCCCCCTACGAGCAGTACTTC
TRBJ1-2	TRBV28	14	.	.	CASSFRRSYYGYTF	TGTGCCAGCAGTTTTCGCAGATCCTACTATGGCTACACCTTC
TRBJ1-2	TRBV4-1	20	.	TRBD1	CASSQDGGRGQGFPNYGYTF	TGCGCCAGCAGCCAAGACGGGGGCCGGGGACAGGGTTTTCCTAACTATGGCTACACCTTC
TRBJ1-1	TRBV29-1	13	.	TRBD1	CSVDRTGNTEAFF	TGCAGCGTTGATAGGACAGGGAACACTGAAGCTTTCTTT
TRBJ2-3	TRBV30	17	.	TRBD2	CAWSTGGMASLTDTQYF	TGTGCCTGGAGTACGGGGGGTATGGCGAGCCTCACAGATACGCAGTATTTT
TRBJ1-4	TRBV25-1	15	once	.	CASSDGGPTWSELFF	TGTGCCAGCAGTGACGGAGGGCCTACCTGGAGTGAACTGTTTTTT
TRBJ2-2	TRBV7-6	15	.	.	CASSLSNGVTGELFF	TGTGCCAGCAGCTTAAGTAACGGGGTCACCGGGGAGCTGTTTTTT
TRBJ2-2	TRBV5-1	15	.	.	CASSGQGLRDGELFF	TGCGCCAGCAGTGGGCAGGGTCTACGTGACGGGGAGCTGTTTTTT
TRBJ2-1	TRBV3-1/TRBV3-2	15	.	.	CASSLSRVTYNEQFF	TGTGCCAGCAGCCTGAGCAGGGTGACCTACAATGAGCAGTTCTTC
TRBJ2-1	TRBV7-9	16	.	TRBD2	CASSSMGLAGGNEQFF	TGTGCCAGCAGCTCGATGGGACTAGCGGGGGGAAATGAGCAGTTCTTC